The clone carrying this TCR beta chain was seen a handful of times. Study processing details: From reference gene primer amplification, estimates of nucleated cell counts were derived. The repertoire was sequenced with immunoSEQ multiplex PCR; TCRdb's copy has only in-frame clones and lacks some. The V and J calls and clone size come from that table; D and trimming were worked out from the DNA. The table has approximately 38,000 clones, roughly 89% seen once. This entry belongs to a study of blood T cell repertoires in COVID-19. On the study more broadly: Material from acute and convalescent COVID-19 was sourced from the United States, Italy and Spain. Nucleic acid was either cDNA or gDNA, and it came from T cells, B-cell-depleted T cells, or PBMCs.

This TCR derives from a human donor in a cohort sampled during active COVID-19. Sequencing was carried out using peripheral blood.

CDR3 in amino acids: CASSLGRDIQETQYF. The CDR3 DNA follows: TGCGCCAGCAGCTTGGGAAGGGACATTCAAGAGACCCAGTACTTC. This sequence joins TRBV5-1 and TRBJ2-5, with TRBD1 as a possible D gene (6 bases). Deletions cut 0 bases from V and 2 bases from J, with 11 bases between. CDR1 is SGHRS and CDR2 is YFSETQ in the germline V gene. The CDR3 runs to 15 residues.